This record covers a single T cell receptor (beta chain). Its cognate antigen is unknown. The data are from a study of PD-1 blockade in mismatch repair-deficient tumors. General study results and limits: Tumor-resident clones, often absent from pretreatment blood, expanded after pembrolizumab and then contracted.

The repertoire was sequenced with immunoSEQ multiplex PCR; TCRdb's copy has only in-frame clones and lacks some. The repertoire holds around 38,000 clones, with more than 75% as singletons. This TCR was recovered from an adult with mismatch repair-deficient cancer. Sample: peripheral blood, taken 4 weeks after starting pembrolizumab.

CDR3 nucleotide sequence: TGCGCCAGCGGTTCCACATCGGGCCAGAGCTATGGCTACACCTTC. Its protein is CASGSTSGQSYGYTF. The genes are TRBV5-1 and TRBJ1-2; the D is unclear. Trimming pared 7 bases from V and 4 bases from J, leaving 20 bases between. This CDR3 is 15 amino acids long. Germline CDR1 and CDR2: SGHRS and YFSETQ. Using reference TRBV5-1 and TRBJ1-2 for the parts outside the CDR3, the full variable domain is KAGVTQTPRYLIKTRGQQVTLSCSPISGHRSVSWYQQTPGQGLQFLFEYFSETQRNKGNFPGRFSGRQFSNSRSEMNVSTLELGDSALYLCASGSTSGQSYGYTFGSGTRLTVV.